This T cell receptor (beta chain) was sequenced in a study of identical twins. Whole-study findings and limits: Abundant beta clonotypes from cord blood had fewer insertions, unlike memory repertoires, which showed none. The degree of excess twin sharing was weaker in beta out-of-frame sequences.

A word on this clonotype: Its antigen is not identified.

Each CDR3 protein gets one entry after TCRdb re-called the 5' RACE reads with MiXCR. The table shows 1,800,000 or so distinct CDR3 sequences, with roughly a third occurring only once. The CDR3 is 20 residues long. With 0 bases clipped from V and 3 bases from J, the junction kept 10 bases outside the gene matches. The germline V gene encodes CDR1 SGDLS and CDR2 YYNGEE. The chain links TRBV9 to TRBJ2-1; 15 bases fit TRBD2. Sequencing was done on a sample of cord blood. This receptor was obtained from a newborn girl in good health. This CDR3 is CASSVGGLAGGTGYYNEQFF. CDR3 sequence (DNA): TGTGCCAGCAGCGTAGGGGGACTAGCGGGAGGCACGGGCTACTACAATGAGCAGTTCTTC.